This TCR beta chain stems from a study of early T cells in non-severe SARS-CoV-2 infection. Study-wide background: Chains were unpaired, as sequencing was done on bulk RNA from unsorted whole blood.

V was cut by 4 bases and J by 10 bases, with 7 bases left in between. This CDR3 region has 11 residues. CDR1 is KGHDR, CDR2 SFDVKD, per germline. TCRdb reprocessed the 5' RACE reads with MiXCR, giving one entry per CDR3 protein. The sample holds 55,000 to 75,000 distinct CDR3 sequences, less than 10% seen once. J is TRBJ2-1 and V is TRBV24-1; no definite D call. This TCR came from an adult who was a healthcare worker with PCR-confirmed SARS-CoV-2 infection or an uninfected control (not recorded which). The sequenced sample was whole blood. The chain's CDR3 is CATSEGDEQFF. CDR3 coding DNA: TGTGCCACCAGTGAAGGTGACGAGCAGTTCTTC.